This TCR beta chain emerged from a study of blood T cell repertoires in COVID-19. Study-level information: Samples taken during acute and convalescent COVID-19 were collected in the United States, Italy and Spain.

The germline V and J ends were trimmed by 7 bases and 7 bases, with 17 bases remaining between them. Germline V lookup: CDR1 MDHEN, CDR2 SYDVKM. This CDR3 has 14 residues. Assay: immunoSEQ multiplex PCR; the TCRdb copy retains only in-frame clones and omits some. Found here are tens of thousands of clones, 75% to 95% of them singletons; the top ten hold about 15%. The rearrangement uses TRBV28 and TRBJ1-5; D is undetermined. The TCR was taken from a human donor with active COVID-19. The donor label of this sample is uncertain. The sequencing sample was made of peripheral blood. CDR3 sequence (DNA): TGTGCCAGCATAATCGGACTCGGCGGGCAGCCCCAGCATTTT. Its protein product is CASIIGLGGQPQHF.